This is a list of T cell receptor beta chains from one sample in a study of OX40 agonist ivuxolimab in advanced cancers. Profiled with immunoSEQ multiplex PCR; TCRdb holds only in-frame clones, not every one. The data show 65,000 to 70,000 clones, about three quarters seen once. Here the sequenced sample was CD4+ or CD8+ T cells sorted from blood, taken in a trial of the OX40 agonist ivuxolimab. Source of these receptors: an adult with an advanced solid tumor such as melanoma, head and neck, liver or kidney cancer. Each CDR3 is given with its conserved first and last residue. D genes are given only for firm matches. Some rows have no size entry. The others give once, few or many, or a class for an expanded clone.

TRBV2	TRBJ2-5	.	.	TGTGCCAGCAGTGAAGGGGGGCCCGAGACCCAGTACTTC	CASSEGGPETQYF
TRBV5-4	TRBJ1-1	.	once	TGTGCCAGCAGCTTTCCGGGACACCTCCAGAACACCGCACCTTTCTTT	CASSFPGHLQNTAPFF
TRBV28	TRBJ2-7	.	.	TGTGCCAGCAGTTTAAACTACGAGCAGTACTTC	CASSLNYEQYF
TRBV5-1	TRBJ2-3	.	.	TGCGCCAGCAGCTACCAGTGGGCATCAGATACGCAGTATTTT	CASSYQWASDTQYF
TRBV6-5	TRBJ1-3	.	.	TGTGCCAGCGGAGACAGGAGAAACTCTGGAAACACCATATATTTT	CASGDRRNSGNTIYF
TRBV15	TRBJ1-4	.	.	TGTGCCACCAGCAGAGGGCAGGATCGGGAAAAACTGTTTTTT	CATSRGQDREKLFF
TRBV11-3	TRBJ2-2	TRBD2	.	TGTGCCAGCAGCAGCAGACTAGCGGGGGGGCGAGGGGAGCTGTTTTTT	CASSSRLAGGRGELFF
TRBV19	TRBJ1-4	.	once	TGTGCCAGTAGTAGGGTTATGAGTTCGAAACTGTTTTTT	CASSRVMSSKLFF
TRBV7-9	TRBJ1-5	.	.	TGTGCCAGCAGCTCGGAGGGAGGGAGAGTCGGCAATCAGCCCCAGCATTTT	CASSSEGGRVGNQPQHF
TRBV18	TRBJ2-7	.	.	TGTGCCAGCTCACCACGAGGACGGGTGGCCTACGAGCAGTACTTC	CASSPRGRVAYEQYF
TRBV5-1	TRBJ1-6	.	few	TGCGCCAGCAGCTTAGGAGCGAATTCACCCCTCCACTTT	CASSLGANSPLHF
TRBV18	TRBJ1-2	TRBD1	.	TGTGCCAGCTACGTAGGGACAGGGAATAGTGATGGCTACACCTTC	CASYVGTGNSDGYTF
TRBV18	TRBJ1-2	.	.	TGTGCCAGCTCACCAGGAGACTTTAGGGGTGGCTACACCTTC	CASSPGDFRGGYTF
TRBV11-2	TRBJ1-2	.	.	TGTGCCAGCAGCTTATCGGACAGTTCTTATGGCTACACCTTC	CASSLSDSSYGYTF
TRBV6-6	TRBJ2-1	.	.	TGTGCCAGCAGTTACCGGACTTCCTACAATGAGCAGTTCTTC	CASSYRTSYNEQFF
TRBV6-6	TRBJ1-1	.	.	TGTGCCAGCAGGACAGGGAACACTGAAGCTTTCTTT	CASRTGNTEAFF
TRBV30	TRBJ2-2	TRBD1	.	TGTGCCTTGCCACCTGGGACAGGGCGCACCGGGGAGCTGTTTTTT	CALPPGTGRTGELFF
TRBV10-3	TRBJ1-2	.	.	TGTGCCATCAGATCCGGGACAACCTATGGTTACACCTTC	CAIRSGTTYGYTF
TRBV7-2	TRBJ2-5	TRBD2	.	TGTGCCAGCAGCCTAGCGGGGTGGGGAGAGACCCAGTACTTC	CASSLAGWGETQYF
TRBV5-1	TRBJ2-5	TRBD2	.	TGCGCCAGCGGGGGCGGGAGGTTCGAGACCCAGTACTTC	CASGGGRFETQYF
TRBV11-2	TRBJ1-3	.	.	TGTGCCAGCAGCTTAGACTACAGGACCCGTTGGGACACCATATATTTT	CASSLDYRTRWDTIYF
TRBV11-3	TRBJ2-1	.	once	TGTGCCAGCAGCCCCCGGGGGAGTCCCAACAATGAGCAGTTCTTC	CASSPRGSPNNEQFF
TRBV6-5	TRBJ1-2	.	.	TGTGCCAGCAGTTCATCGGACAGAAACTATGGCTACACCTTC	CASSSSDRNYGYTF
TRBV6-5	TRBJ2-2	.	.	TGTGCCAGCAGAAGGGACTTCGCGAACACCGGGGAGCTGTTTTTT	CASRRDFANTGELFF
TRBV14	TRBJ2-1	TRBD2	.	TGTGCCAGCAGCCAAGGAGCGGGGGGGTACAATGAGCAGTTCTTC	CASSQGAGGYNEQFF
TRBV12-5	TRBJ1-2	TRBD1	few	TGTGCTAGTGGTTTCCAAGACAGGGACCTCTATGGCTACACCTTC	CASGFQDRDLYGYTF
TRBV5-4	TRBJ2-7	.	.	TGTGCCAGCAGGCCCGGGACCTCCTACGAGCAGTACTTC	CASRPGTSYEQYF
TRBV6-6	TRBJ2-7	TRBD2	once	TGTGCCAGCAGATTCGGGACTAGCGGTACCGAGCAGTACTTC	CASRFGTSGTEQYF
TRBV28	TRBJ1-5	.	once	TGTGCCACCGGGGGGTTATTAAGGGTCTTGGGGCCCCAGCATTTT	CATGGLLRVLGPQHF
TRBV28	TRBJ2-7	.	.	TGTGCCAGCGCCACCCCGGACAGACCCTACGAGCAGTACTTC	CASATPDRPYEQYF
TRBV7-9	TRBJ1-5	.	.	TGTGCCAGCAGCCTCGACCCGGGCGGCAATCAGCCCCAGCATTTT	CASSLDPGGNQPQHF
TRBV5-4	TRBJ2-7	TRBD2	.	TGTGCCAGCAGCTTGAGCGGGAGGGCCTACGAGCAGTACTTC	CASSLSGRAYEQYF
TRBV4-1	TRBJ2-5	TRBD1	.	TGCGCCAGCAGCCAAGATCTTGGGACAGGGGGTCTCCAAGAGACCCAGTACTTC	CASSQDLGTGGLQETQYF
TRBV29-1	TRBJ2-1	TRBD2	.	TGCAGCGCTGGACTAGCGGGACTGAGCTCCTACAATGAGCAGTTCTTC	CSAGLAGLSSYNEQFF
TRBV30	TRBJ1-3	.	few	TGTGCCTGGACTCGGGACTCTGGAAACACCATATATTTT	CAWTRDSGNTIYF
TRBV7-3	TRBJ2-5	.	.	TGTGCCAGCAGCCGGGGGGCCCAACAGACCCAGTACTTC	CASSRGAQQTQYF
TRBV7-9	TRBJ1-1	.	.	TGTGCCAGCAGCCCCATAGGGTTGTTCACTGAAGCTTTCTTT	CASSPIGLFTEAFF
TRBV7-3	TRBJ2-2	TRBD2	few	TGTGCCAGCAGCTCAACCGGACTAGCGGGGGGCCACGCGAACACCGGGGAGCTGTTTTTT	CASSSTGLAGGHANTGELFF
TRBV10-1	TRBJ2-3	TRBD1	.	TGCGCCAGCAGTGACCCCGGACAGGGAGCCCCAGATACGCAGTATTTT	CASSDPGQGAPDTQYF
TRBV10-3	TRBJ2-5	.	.	TGTGCCATCGGGGCAGTAGAGACCCAGTACTTC	CAIGAVETQYF
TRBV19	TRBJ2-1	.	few	TGTGCCAGTAGCCTAAATTGGGGAGGGGGCAGCTCCTACAATGAGCAGTTCTTC	CASSLNWGGGSSYNEQFF
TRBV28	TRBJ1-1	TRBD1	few	TGTGCCAGCAGCTCTGGACAGGGGGACACTGAAGCTTTCTTT	CASSSGQGDTEAFF
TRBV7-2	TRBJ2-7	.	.	TGTGCCAGCAGCTTAGCGGGTAGCTCCTACGAGCAGTACTTC	CASSLAGSSYEQYF
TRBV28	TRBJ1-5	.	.	TGTGCCAGCAGTTTATCGACAGGCTGGAATCAGCCCCAGCATTTT	CASSLSTGWNQPQHF
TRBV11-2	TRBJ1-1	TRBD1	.	TGTGCCAGCAGCTTAGGCCAGGGGGGGATGAACACTGAAGCTTTCTTT	CASSLGQGGMNTEAFF
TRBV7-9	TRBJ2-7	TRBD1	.	TGTGCCAGCAGCGCTTACAGGGACAGGGGGGACGAGCAGTACTTC	CASSAYRDRGDEQYF
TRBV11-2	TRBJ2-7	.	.	TGTGCCAGCAGCCGGGGGAATTTAGGCGAGCAGTACTTC	CASSRGNLGEQYF
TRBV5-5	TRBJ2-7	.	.	TGTGCCAGCAGCCCCGACTTGGACGAGCAGTACTTC	CASSPDLDEQYF
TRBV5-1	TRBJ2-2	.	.	TGCGCCAGCAGCTTGCACACCGGGGAGCTGTTTTTT	CASSLHTGELFF